A selection of T cell receptor beta chains follows, all from one sample in a study of blood T cell repertoires in COVID-19. The data were produced by immunoSEQ multiplex PCR, yet TCRdb's version contains in-frame clones alone and is incomplete. The sample lists about 62,000 clones, roughly nine tenths occurring once. The specimen sequenced was peripheral blood. These receptors were collected from a woman aged 55-70 years with COVID-19, enrolled during active disease. CDR3s include the opening cysteine and the closing phenylalanine or tryptophan. D genes are given only for firm matches. Clone size is shown for a subset of rows, as once, few, many or a class of expanded clone.

CDR3	DNA	V	J	size	length	D
CASSTSSRDYEQYF	TGTGCCAGCAGCACGAGCTCCAGGGACTACGAGCAGTACTTC	TRBV7-9	TRBJ2-7	NA	14	NA
CASSHIVQDRDSRGYTF	TGTGCCAGCAGCCATATAGTACAGGACAGGGATTCGCGCGGCTACACCTTC	TRBV3-1/TRBV3-2	TRBJ1-2	NA	17	TRBD1
CASSLGQTYEQYF	TGTGCCAGCAGTTTAGGACAGACCTACGAGCAGTACTTC	TRBV12-3/TRBV12-4	TRBJ2-7	NA	13	NA
CATSDLRTEISYEQYF	TGTGCCACCAGTGATTTGCGGACAGAAATCTCCTACGAGCAGTACTTC	TRBV24-1	TRBJ2-7	NA	16	NA
CATSDFLRTGGPGEQYF	TGTGCCACCAGCGACTTTCTGCGGACGGGAGGGCCGGGCGAGCAGTACTTC	TRBV15	TRBJ2-7	NA	17	TRBD2
CASSAAGTGLSDTQYF	TGCGCCAGCAGCGCCGCGGGGACAGGGCTCTCAGATACGCAGTATTTT	TRBV10-2	TRBJ2-3	once	16	TRBD1
CASSLEAGTNHEQYF	TGTGCCAGCAGCTTAGAAGCGGGGACTAATCACGAGCAGTACTTC	TRBV7-2	TRBJ2-7	NA	15	TRBD2
CASSYPRSTEAFF	TGTGCCAGCAGTTACCCCCGTAGTACTGAAGCTTTCTTT	TRBV5-6	TRBJ1-1	NA	13	NA
CASSWPGQGAANQPQHF	TGTGCCAGCAGTTGGCCGGGACAGGGGGCTGCAAATCAGCCCCAGCATTTT	TRBV28	TRBJ1-5	NA	17	TRBD1
CATSEQVNYGYTF	TGTGCCACCAGCGAACAGGTTAACTATGGCTACACCTTC	TRBV15	TRBJ1-2	few	13	NA
CSGTPGGHTDTQYF	TGCAGCGGCACACCAGGGGGACACACAGATACGCAGTATTTT	TRBV29-1	TRBJ2-3	NA	14	TRBD1
CASSPGQAYEQYF	TGTGCCAGCAGTCCGGGACAGGCCTACGAGCAGTACTTC	TRBV12-3/TRBV12-4	TRBJ2-7	NA	13	TRBD1
CASSQVAETSYTF	TGTGCCAGCAGCCAAGTGGCGGAAACAAGCTACACCTTC	TRBV4-2	TRBJ1-2	NA	13	NA
CASSPRGSTDTQYF	TGTGCCAGCTCACCCCGCGGGAGCACAGATACGCAGTATTTT	TRBV18	TRBJ2-3	NA	14	NA
CASSLGLASLTDTQYF	TGTGCCAGCAGCCTGGGGCTAGCGAGTCTCACAGATACGCAGTATTTT	TRBV5-8	TRBJ2-3	NA	16	NA
CASSYSSRVGPQHF	TGTGCCAGCAGTTACTCGAGTCGGGTGGGGCCCCAGCATTTT	TRBV6-2/TRBV6-3	TRBJ1-5	NA	14	NA
CSVLPGGAGELFF	TGCAGCGTCCTTCCGGGGGGAGCCGGGGAGCTGTTTTTT	TRBV29-1	TRBJ2-2	NA	13	TRBD2
CASRPTGNGYTF	TGTGCAAGTCGCCCGACAGGGAATGGCTACACCTTC	TRBV12-2	TRBJ1-2	once	12	NA
CASSQATNAGPSYGYTF	TGTGCCAGCAGCCAAGCGACGAATGCAGGGCCGTCCTATGGCTACACCTTC	TRBV4-2	TRBJ1-2	NA	17	NA
CASSVALGTSGELFF	TGTGCCAGCAGCGTTGCCCTCGGGACTAGCGGGGAGCTGTTTTTT	TRBV9	TRBJ2-2	once	15	TRBD2
CASSTQNDRAYSPLHF	TGTGCCAGCAGCACCCAGAATGACAGGGCTTATTCACCCCTCCACTTT	TRBV3-1/TRBV3-2	TRBJ1-6	NA	16	TRBD1
CASSLGTRDTQYF	TGCGCCAGCAGCTTGGGAACTCGGGATACGCAGTATTTT	TRBV5-1	TRBJ2-3	NA	13	NA
CASSQPRQGAEEKLFF	TGCGCCAGCAGCCAACCAAGACAGGGGGCTGAGGAAAAACTGTTTTTT	TRBV4-1	TRBJ1-4	NA	16	TRBD1
CASAQGARETQYF	TGTGCCAGCGCTCAAGGGGCGAGAGAGACCCAGTACTTC	TRBV7-3	TRBJ2-5	NA	13	NA
CASSARTSGSIYEQYF	TGTGCCAGCAGCGCGAGGACTAGCGGGAGTATCTACGAGCAGTACTTC	TRBV9	TRBJ2-7	NA	16	TRBD2
CASSQEDIYEQYF	TGTGCCAGCAGCCAAGAGGACATCTACGAGCAGTACTTC	TRBV3-1/TRBV3-2	TRBJ2-7	NA	13	NA
CAWTRQGNTEAFF	TGTGCCTGGACCAGACAGGGGAACACTGAAGCTTTCTTT	TRBV30	TRBJ1-1	NA	13	TRBD1
CASSQYREAGNTIYF	TGTGCCAGCTCACAGTACAGGGAAGCTGGAAACACCATATATTTT	TRBV18	TRBJ1-3	NA	15	NA
CSVVRQGGEKLFF	TGCAGCGTTGTTAGACAGGGTGGGGAAAAACTGTTTTTT	TRBV29-1	TRBJ1-4	NA	13	TRBD1
CASSQGRAIGDTQYF	TGTGCCAGCAGCCAGGGGAGAGCGATCGGAGATACGCAGTATTTT	TRBV7-6	TRBJ2-3	NA	15	NA
CASSLASERRSGNTIYF	TGTGCCAGCAGCTTGGCCTCGGAGAGACGCTCTGGAAACACCATATATTTT	TRBV5-5	TRBJ1-3	NA	17	NA
CASNLDRVFKESGYTF	TGTGCCAGCAACCTGGACAGGGTGTTTAAGGAGAGTGGCTACACCTTC	TRBV5-4	TRBJ1-2	NA	16	TRBD1
CASSWTGVSGELFF	TGTGCCAGCAGCTGGACAGGGGTGAGCGGGGAGCTGTTTTTT	TRBV5-5	TRBJ2-2	NA	14	TRBD1
CASSSWRGVSGEFYNEQFF	TGTGCCAGCAGTTCATGGCGGGGGGTTAGCGGGGAATTCTACAATGAGCAGTTCTTC	TRBV27	TRBJ2-1	NA	19	TRBD2
CASSPGQGYYGYTF	TGTGCCAGCAGCCCCGGACAGGGGTACTATGGCTACACCTTC	TRBV7-3	TRBJ1-2	NA	14	TRBD1
CASSPLTGYEQYF	TGTGCCAGCTCACCCTTGACTGGATACGAGCAGTACTTC	TRBV18	TRBJ2-7	NA	13	NA
CASSPSIGGSQPQHF	TGTGCCAGCAGCCCCTCCATCGGAGGGAGTCAGCCCCAGCATTTT	TRBV9	TRBJ1-5	NA	15	NA
CSASPRDGIYGYTF	TGCAGCGCGAGTCCGCGGGACGGCATCTATGGCTACACCTTC	TRBV29-1	TRBJ1-2	NA	14	NA
CASSKGAGANGELFF	TGCGCCAGCAGTAAAGGGGCGGGGGCAAACGGGGAGCTGTTTTTT	TRBV10-1	TRBJ2-2	NA	15	NA
CAWSVESRVNTIYF	TGTGCCTGGAGTGTAGAGTCCAGGGTAAACACCATATATTTT	TRBV30	TRBJ1-3	once	14	NA
CASRGQGRETQYF	TGTGCCAGCAGGGGACAGGGAAGAGAGACCCAGTACTTC	TRBV28	TRBJ2-5	NA	13	TRBD1
CAISRQGTSSGTGELFF	TGTGCCATCAGTAGACAGGGAACGTCCTCGGGCACCGGGGAGCTGTTTTTT	TRBV10-3	TRBJ2-2	NA	17	TRBD1
CASSLPSHHRDGYTF	TGTGCCAGCAGTTTACCCTCCCACCACAGGGATGGCTACACCTTC	TRBV28	TRBJ1-2	once	15	NA
CASSLYRDSPLHF	TGTGCCAGCAGCCTATACAGGGATTCACCCCTCCACTTT	TRBV5-4	TRBJ1-6	NA	13	NA
CASSLWLGGRRSETQYF	TGCGCCAGCAGCTTGTGGTTGGGCGGGAGACGCAGCGAGACCCAGTACTTC	TRBV5-1	TRBJ2-5	once	17	TRBD2
CASSQGATTGTNEKLFF	TGCGCCAGCAGCCAAGGGGCCACGACAGGGACAAATGAAAAACTGTTTTTT	TRBV4-3	TRBJ1-4	NA	17	TRBD1
CASRARETGGGKLFF	TGTGCCAGCAGGGCAAGGGAGACAGGGGGCGGAAAACTGTTTTTT	TRBV2	TRBJ1-4	NA	15	TRBD1
CASSFGGKNYGYTF	TGTGCCAGCAGCTTCGGGGGGAAGAACTATGGCTACACCTTC	TRBV7-8	TRBJ1-2	NA	14	NA
CASNGTVMNTEAFF	TGTGCCAGTAACGGGACAGTTATGAACACTGAAGCTTTCTTT	TRBV19	TRBJ1-1	few	14	TRBD1
CASSSTGNPSYEQYF	TGTGCCAGCAGCAGTACGGGGAATCCATCCTACGAGCAGTACTTC	TRBV7-2	TRBJ2-7	NA	15	NA
CASSSPGTGQETQYF	TGTGCCAGCAGCTCCCCCGGGACTGGGCAAGAGACCCAGTACTTC	TRBV11-2	TRBJ2-5	NA	15	NA
CASSQVNGGGEQFF	TGTGCCAGCAGCCAAGTGAATGGGGGGGGTGAGCAGTTCTTC	TRBV14	TRBJ2-1	few	14	TRBD2
CASSYEEGTYEQYF	TGTGCCAGCAGTTACGAGGAGGGGACCTACGAGCAGTACTTC	TRBV6-2/TRBV6-3	TRBJ2-7	few	14	NA
CATSDSGTGSLYGYTF	TGTGCCACCAGTGATTCCGGGACAGGTAGCCTCTATGGCTACACCTTC	TRBV24-1	TRBJ1-2	NA	16	TRBD1